These 28 T cell receptor beta chains originate from one sample sequenced in a study of T cell responses to AZD1222 COVID-19 vaccine. Produced via immunoSEQ multiplex PCR; TCRdb's table is partial and in-frame only. The sample includes 100,000 to 140,000 clones, 75% to 90% of them seen just once. The sequences come from peripheral blood, collected on day 0 of AZD1222 vaccination. The receptors here all came from an adult in good health.

The rearrangement links TRBV3-1 (or the pseudogene TRBV3-2) to TRBJ1-3; no reliable D call. The ends were cut back, 4 bases at V and 0 bases at J, with 13 bases in the middle. CDR3 length: 16 residues. CDR1 is LGHDT, CDR2 YNNKEL, per germline (reference sequence). The DNA of the CDR3 is TGTGCCAGCAGCCCCCTCCTGGCAAGCTCTGGAAACACCATATATTTT. The encoded protein is CASSPLLASSGNTIYF.

The genes are TRBV6-5 and TRBJ2-3; D is unresolved. V gave up 5 bases and J gave up 4 bases, with 10 bases separating them. The CDR3 length is 13 residues. CDR1 is MNHEY and CDR2 is SVGAGI in the germline V gene. The CDR3 coding sequence is TGTGCCAGCAGTATCCCTCTGGCAGATACGCAGTATTTT. Translation gives CASSIPLADTQYF.

In its sample, this clone was seen once. The gene calls are TRBV3-1 (or the pseudogene TRBV3-2) and TRBJ2-3, with a tentative D call TRBD1 (6 bases). CDR3 length: 15 residues. Germline V CDR1 and CDR2: LGHDT, YNNKEL (reference sequence). Trimming shortened V by 0 bases and J by 2 bases, and 9 bases separated the two germline ends. The chain's CDR3 is CASSQEGGTTDTQYF. CDR3 in DNA: TGTGCCAGCAGCCAAGAAGGGGGAACCACAGATACGCAGTATTTT.

The chain couples TRBV5-1 to TRBJ2-7, with D maybe TRBD2 (6 bases). V was pared by 0 bases and J by 5 bases, with 12 bases between. The germline gives CDR1 SGHRS, CDR2 YFSETQ. The CDR3 covers 14 residues. Written as DNA, the CDR3 is TGCGCCAGCAGCTTGGACGGGAGAGGGAACGAGCAGTACTTC. It specifies CASSLDGRGNEQYF.

The V call is TRBV9, the J call TRBJ1-1, with unresolved D. There are 12 residues in the CDR3. The germline V gene has CDR1 SGDLS and CDR2 YYNGEE. V was pared by 4 bases and J by 6 bases, with 10 bases between. CDR3 region: CASSPGLSEAFF. The CDR3 nucleotides are TGTGCCAGCAGCCCCGGACTCTCTGAAGCTTTCTTT.

The chain couples TRBV28 to TRBJ2-1; TRBD2 agrees at 14 bases. Trimming cost V 8 bases and J 7 bases; bases outside gene matches: 13. The CDR3 runs to 17 residues. Germline values: CDR1 MDHEN, CDR2 SYDVKM. The CDR3: CASYTLAGTSGRNEQFF. CDR3 in DNA: TGTGCCAGCTACACCCTGGCCGGGACTAGCGGGAGAAATGAGCAGTTCTTC.

The chain joins TRBV10-3 to TRBJ2-5; 12 bases map to TRBD1. V lost 8 bases, J lost 7 bases, and 11 bases stayed unmatched. The CDR3 is 15 amino acids. Germline CDR1 is ENHRY and CDR2 is SYGVKD. Here the CDR3 reads CAIRGTGGFLGTQYF. As DNA, the CDR3 is TGTGCCATCCGCGGGACAGGGGGCTTTTTGGGGACCCAGTACTTC.

The chain has TRBV2 and TRBJ2-5, with 12 positions matching TRBD2. V trimming: 6 bases; J trimming: 2 bases; junction bases outside the gene matches: 4. CDR1 and CDR2 from the germline V gene are SNHLY and FYNNEI. The CDR3 runs to 15 residues. CDR3 in amino acids: CASSRLAGAQETQYF. The CDR3 bases are TGTGCCAGCAGCAGACTAGCGGGGGCTCAAGAGACCCAGTACTTC.

The chain employs TRBV30 and TRBJ1-1; 9 bases fit TRBD1. V shed 5 bases and J 2 bases; nucleotides not matched to a gene: 3. Germline V gene data show CDR1 as GTSNPN and CDR2 as SVGIG (reference sequence). The CDR3 loop spans 13 amino acids. CDR3 sequence: CAWGQGPNTEAFF. CDR3 nucleotide sequence: TGTGCCTGGGGACAGGGGCCCAACACTGAAGCTTTCTTT.

There are a few counts of this clone. V and J are TRBV6-4 and TRBJ2-3, with D uncertain. Germline CDR1 and CDR2: MRHNA and SNTAGT. This CDR3 is built from 13 residues. Trimming left V 2 bases short and J 2 bases short, with 5 bases between. The CDR3 spells CASSDRTTDTQYF. The CDR3, as DNA: TGTGCCAGCAGTGACCGGACCACAGATACGCAGTATTTT.

The chain has TRBV13 and TRBJ2-7; D gene unclear. Germline-derived CDR1 and CDR2 are PRHDT and FYEKMQ (reference sequence). This CDR3 spans 16 amino acids. The V gene lost 5 bases and the J gene lost 4 bases, with 21 bases spanning the gap. DNA of the CDR3: TGTGCCAGCAGCCCGGGCATGGGTAGCCTCGGATACGAGCAGTACTTC. Translated, it gives CASSPGMGSLGYEQYF.

J is TRBJ1-2 and V is TRBV7-9, with D hard to call. There are 14 residues in the CDR3. V lost 6 bases, J lost 0 bases, and 11 bases lay in between. Germline V lookup: CDR1 SEHNR, CDR2 FQNEAQ (reference sequence). Here the CDR3 reads CASRKDNSNYGYTF. As DNA, the CDR3 is TGTGCCAGCAGGAAAGATAACTCTAACTATGGCTACACCTTC.

The chain combines TRBV4-3 with TRBJ1-4; the D gene is possibly TRBD1 (5 bases). This CDR3 has 14 amino acids. The V end lost 1 base, the J end lost 8 bases, and 11 bases lay between the germline ends. Germline lookup yields CDR1 LGHNA and CDR2 YSLEER. In DNA, the CDR3 is TGCGCCAGCAGCCAAGTCTCAGCAGGGGAAAAACTGTTTTTT. As protein: CASSQVSAGEKLFF.

The rearrangement links TRBV19 to TRBJ1-5; 7 bases match TRBD1. The CDR3 contains 13 residues. Germline V lookup: CDR1 LNHDA, CDR2 SQIVND (reference sequence). V was pared by 5 bases and J by 5 bases, with 3 bases of the junction left unmatched. The CDR3 spells CASSSTGYQPQHF. In nucleotides, the CDR3 is TGTGCCAGTAGTTCGACAGGGTATCAGCCCCAGCATTTT.

This rearrangement joins TRBV7-9 to TRBJ1-3; TRBD1 might be the D (5 bases). Deletions cut 1 base from V and 0 bases from J, with 7 bases between. From germline, CDR1 is SEHNR and CDR2 FQNEAQ (reference sequence). The CDR3 totals 15 residues. The CDR3 loop is CASSLGQPSGNTIYF. The CDR3, as DNA: TGTGCCAGCAGCTTAGGACAGCCCTCTGGAAACACCATATATTTT. The full variable domain, its missing parts supplied by reference TRBV7-9 and TRBJ1-3, is DTGVSQNPRHKITKRGQNVTFRCDPISEHNRLYWYRQTLGQGPEFLTYFQNEAQLEKSRLLSDRFSAERPKGSFSTLEIQRTEQGDSAMYLCASSLGQPSGNTIYFGEGSWLTVV.

This clone appeared a single time. V is TRBV6-5 and J is TRBJ2-1; TRBD1 might be the D (7 bases). Trimming removed 6 bases at V and 7 bases at J, with 13 bases between. Germline V lookup: CDR1 MNHEY, CDR2 SVGAGI. This CDR3 has 13 residues. CDR3 sequence: CASSRGAGNEQFF. The CDR3 nucleotides read TGTGCCAGCAGCAGGGGGGCGGGGAATGAGCAGTTCTTC.

V is TRBV6-2 or TRBV6-3 and J is TRBJ2-6; 10 bases fit TRBD1. Trimming at V came to 5 bases and at J to 2 bases, leaving 3 bases not matched to a gene. The CDR3 spans 16 residues. Germline V gene sequence: CDR1 MNHEY, CDR2 SVGEGT. CDR3 in DNA: TGTGCCAGCAGTCTGACAGGGGGCACTGGGGCCAACGTCCTGACTTTC. Protein sequence: CASSLTGGTGANVLTF.

The chain is built from TRBV10-2 and TRBJ2-7, with TRBD2 matching 7 bases. The germline V gene has CDR1 WSHSY and CDR2 SAAADI. The CDR3 is made up of 16 amino acids. The V and J ends lost 3 bases and 3 bases, in that order; junction bases with no gene match: 11. The chain's CDR3 is CASSDPWETSIYEQYF. The DNA of the CDR3 is TGCGCCAGCAGTGATCCCTGGGAGACTAGCATCTACGAGCAGTACTTC.

The genes are TRBV9 and TRBJ1-2, with 8 nucleotides matching TRBD1. The CDR3 is 16 residues long. The germline V gene has CDR1 SGDLS and CDR2 YYNGEE. J lost 5 bases, V lost 3 bases, and 12 bases had no gene match. As DNA, the CDR3 is TGTGCCAGCAGCGGTGGAGGGACAGGTACTGTGTATGGCTACACCTTC. Its translation: CASSGGGTGTVYGYTF.

This clone was observed a single time. The V call is TRBV7-2, the J call TRBJ2-3; tentative D call: TRBD1 (5 bases). Between the trimmed V and J ends, which lost 1 base and 6 bases, there was a span of 8 bases. Germline V CDR1 and CDR2: SGHTA, FQGNSA. This CDR3 contains 13 residues. CDR3 in DNA: TGTGCCAGCAGCTTAGGGGGCAGGGATACGCAGTATTTT. It yields the protein CASSLGGRDTQYF.

The rearrangement joins TRBV27 to TRBJ1-6; TRBD1 might be the D (5 bases). V lost 3 bases and J 8 bases, leaving 8 bases between the germline ends. The CDR3 runs to 13 residues. Germline V gives CDR1 MNHEY, CDR2 SMNVEV (reference sequence). DNA for the CDR3: TGTGCCAGCAGTTTTCGGGGCTATTCACCCCTCCACTTT. Translated: CASSFRGYSPLHF.

This clone was found once. The chain is built from TRBV5-8 and TRBJ1-1, with D hard to call. The V gene's germline CDR1 is SGHTS and CDR2 YDEGEE. With 2 bases removed from V and 1 base from J, the gap between germline ends came to 9 bases. This CDR3 spans 14 amino acids. The CDR3 sequence is CASSFLRGNTEAFF. DNA for the CDR3: TGTGCCAGCAGCTTTCTTCGGGGGAACACTGAAGCTTTCTTT. The full variable domain, completed using reference TRBV5-8 and TRBJ1-1, is EAGVTQSPTHLIKTRGQQATLRCSPISGHTSVYWYQQALGLGLQFLLWYDEGEERNRGNFPPRFSGRQFPNYSSELNVNALELEDSALYLCASSFLRGNTEAFFGQGTRLTVV.

The table lists this clone with a count of one. The chain combines TRBV5-1 with TRBJ1-5, with 8 bases matching TRBD1. The germline gives CDR1 SGHRS, CDR2 YFSETQ. This CDR3 has 15 amino acids. With 0 bases clipped from V and 4 bases from J, the junction kept 3 bases outside the gene matches. CDR3 bases: TGCGCCAGCAGCTTGGAGGACAGGGAGAATCAGCCCCAGCATTTT. Translating it yields CASSLEDRENQPQHF.

This clone was seen more than once but under ten times. This chain uses TRBV10-3 with TRBJ1-4; D unclear. This CDR3 comprises 15 residues. Germline CDR1 is ENHRY and CDR2 is SYGVKD. With 0 bases removed from V and 3 bases from J, the gap between germline ends came to 8 bases. CDR3 DNA: TGTGCCATCAGTGAGTCGGGGTTGTCTAATGAAAAACTGTTTTTT. It codes for CAISESGLSNEKLFF.

V and J are TRBV5-4 and TRBJ2-2; the D is unclear. Germline V gene data show CDR1 as SGHNT and CDR2 as YYREEE (reference sequence). Trimming stripped 1 base from V and 1 base from J, with 8 bases between. The CDR3 totals 15 residues. The CDR3 reads CASSLLAGNTGELFF. The CDR3, as DNA: TGTGCCAGCAGCTTGTTGGCAGGGAACACCGGGGAGCTGTTTTTT.

CDR3 nucleotides: TGTGCCAGCAGTGAGGGACTGTATCAGCCCCAGCATTTT. Translating it yields CASSEGLYQPQHF. V usage is TRBV2 and J usage is TRBJ1-5; D possibly corresponds to TRBD1 (5 bases). The V gene lost 3 bases and the J gene lost 5 bases, with 8 bases spanning the gap. The CDR3 has 13 residues. In germline, CDR1 is SNHLY, CDR2 FYNNEI. Full variable domain (outside the CDR3, taken from reference TRBV2 and TRBJ1-5): EPEVTQTPSHQVTQMGQEVILRCVPISNHLYFYWYRQILGQKVEFLVSFYNNEISEKSEIFDDQFSVERPDGSNFTLKIRSTKLEDSAMYFCASSEGLYQPQHFGDGTRLSIL.

J is TRBJ2-2 and V is TRBV28; 10 bases agree with TRBD1. Germline loops: CDR1 MDHEN, CDR2 SYDVKM. The V gene end was trimmed by 6 bases and the J gene end by 8 bases; junction bases not matched to a gene: 6. The CDR3 sequence is 14 residues long. The CDR3 region is CASRSGTGVGELFF. In DNA form, the CDR3 reads TGTGCCAGCAGATCCGGGACAGGGGTAGGGGAGCTGTTTTTT. The variable domain in full, with the rest retrieved from reference TRBV28 and TRBJ2-2, is DVKVTQSSRYLVKRTGEKVFLECVQDMDHENMFWYRQDPGLGLRLIYFSYDVKMKEKGDIPEGYSVSREKKERFSLILESASTNQTSMYLCASRSGTGVGELFFGEGSRLTVL.

The chain recombines TRBV21-1 with TRBJ1-1; the table's D call of TRBD1 was not tested on the DNA. TRBV21-1 is assigned pseudogene status. This CDR3 spans 16 amino acids. The CDR3 sequence: CASSSSRGPMNTEAFF. CDR3 nucleotides: TGTGCCAGCAGCAGCTCACGTGGGCCGATGAACACTGAAGCTTTCTTT.